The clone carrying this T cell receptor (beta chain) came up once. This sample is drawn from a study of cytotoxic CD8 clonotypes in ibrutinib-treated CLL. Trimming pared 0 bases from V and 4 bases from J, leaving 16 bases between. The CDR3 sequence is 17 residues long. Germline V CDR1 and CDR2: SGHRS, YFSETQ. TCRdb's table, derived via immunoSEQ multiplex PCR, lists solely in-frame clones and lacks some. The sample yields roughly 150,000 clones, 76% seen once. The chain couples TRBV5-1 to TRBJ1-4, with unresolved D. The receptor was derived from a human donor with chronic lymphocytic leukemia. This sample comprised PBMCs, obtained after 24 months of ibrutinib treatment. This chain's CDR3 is CASSLVAGRQVNEKLFF. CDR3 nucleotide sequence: TGCGCCAGCAGCTTGGTGGCGGGGAGGCAGGTTAATGAAAAACTGTTTTTT.